The 30 T cell receptor beta chains in this list originate from one sample, sequenced in a study of T cell repertoires in cytomegalovirus infection. TCRdb re-called the reads through MiXCR, storing one row per CDR3 protein. The sample carries 400,000 to 550,000 distinct CDR3 sequences, around 10% recorded once. The sequencing sample was made of PBMCs. The source is a human donor in good health (CMV status not recorded). Some clones in this sample may be carry-over from other donors' samples.

This clonotype was recorded at least ten times. The chain combines TRBV5-5 with TRBJ2-1, with D uncertain. CDR1 and CDR2 (germline): SGHKS, YYEKEE (reference sequence). This CDR3 is built from 15 residues. Trimming cost V 5 bases and J 8 bases, with 20 bases left between them. CDR3 sequence reads: CASSSTLGWTHEQFF. The CDR3 DNA is TGTGCCAGCAGTTCGACCTTGGGTTGGACGCATGAGCAGTTCTTC. The entire variable domain, with the rest obtained from reference TRBV5-5 and TRBJ2-1, is as follows: DAGVTQSPTHLIKTRGQQVTLRCSPISGHKSVSWYQQVLGQGPQFIFQYYEKEERGRGNFPDRFSARQFPNYSSELNVNALLLGDSALYLCASSSTLGWTHEQFFGPGTRLTVL.

This clonotype showed up many times. The chain has TRBV28 and TRBJ2-7; 10 nucleotides line up with TRBD1. V dropped 6 bases and J dropped 3; count of bases not matched to a gene: 5. The CDR3 has 14 amino acids. Germline V gives CDR1 MDHEN, CDR2 SYDVKM. The CDR3 sequence is CASSKTGGHYEQYF. In DNA form, the CDR3 reads TGTGCCAGCAGCAAGACAGGGGGCCACTACGAGCAGTACTTC.

In this sample, this clonotype turned up a few times. The J gene is TRBJ1-2, the V gene TRBV14; D not certain. The CDR3 contains 14 residues. V shed 3 bases and J shed 6 bases, with 14 bases lying between them. Per the germline V gene, CDR1 is SGHDN and CDR2 is FVKESK. CDR3 in DNA: TGTGCCAGCAGCCACCGGACGGCACGCCATGGCTACACCTTC. Amino acid sequence: CASSHRTARHGYTF.

This clonotype was recorded many times. V and J are TRBV12-3 or TRBV12-4 and TRBJ2-1; 8 bases map to TRBD2. The junction had 6 bases not matched to a gene; V was cut back by 3 bases and J by 5 bases. The CDR3 loop spans 15 amino acids. The CDR3 DNA is TGTGCCAGCAGTTTTGGTAGCGGGACCCACAATGAGCAGTTCTTC. This encodes CASSFGSGTHNEQFF.

This clonotype was counted ten times or more. The rearrangement links TRBV12-3 or TRBV12-4 to TRBJ2-1, with 9 positions matching TRBD2. There are 15 residues in the CDR3. J lost 12 bases, V lost 6 bases, and 15 bases had no gene match. CDR3 coding DNA: TGTGCCAGCAGCCCTACTCGCGGGGGGGAAGTAGGGCAGTTCTTC. Translated, it gives CASSPTRGGEVGQFF.

This clonotype was seen repeatedly, ten times or more. The J gene is TRBJ2-6, the V gene TRBV10-3; 9 bases align to TRBD1. The CDR3 covers 16 residues. Germline lookup yields CDR1 ENHRY and CDR2 SYGVKD. After removal of 9 bases from V and 0 bases from J, the junction contained 6 bases not matched to a gene. CDR3 nucleotides: TGTGCCATTCCGGGACAGGGACACTCTGGGGCCAACGTCCTGACTTTC. Translated, it gives CAIPGQGHSGANVLTF.

Worth noting for this clonotype: This may be a read error: a much more frequent sequence differs by one nucleotide. This chain links TRBV11-1 with TRBJ2-7, with D uncertain. CDR3 length: 14 residues. The germline CDR1 and CDR2 sequences are SGHAT and FQDESV (reference sequence). The CDR3 nucleotides read TGTGCCAGCAGCCCCTTTGGACCTTTGGGCGAGCAGCACTTC. Its protein is CASSPFGPLGEQHF.

The table lists this clonotype with many counts. This chain joins TRBV10-3 and TRBJ2-5, with D possibly TRBD1 on 6 matching bases. V was clipped by 0 bases and J by 4 bases, with 12 bases between them. CDR1 and CDR2 from the germline V gene are ENHRY and SYGVKD. This CDR3 spans 15 amino acids. CDR3 nucleotides: TGTGCCATCAGTGAGTCGAGGGACATGGGAGAGACCCAGTACTTC. It yields the protein CAISESRDMGETQYF.

This clonotype has only a few counts. The chain combines TRBV20-1 with TRBJ2-1, with TRBD1 matching 8 bases. Losses at the gene ends were 5 bases for V and 12 bases for J; bases not matched to a gene: 6. The length of the CDR3 is 11 residues. Per germline, CDR1 DFQATT and CDR2 SNEGSKA (reference sequence). The CDR3 DNA reads TGCAGTGCTGCCGGACAGGGCCGGCAGTTCTTC. This encodes CSAAGQGRQFF.

This clonotype turned up a few times. The chain recombines TRBV3-1 with TRBJ2-7, with D possibly being TRBD2 (6 bases). The CDR3 totals 14 residues. Germline CDR1 is LGHDT and CDR2 is YNNKEL (reference sequence). Trimming cost V 5 bases and J 3 bases, with 14 bases left between them. CDR3 in amino acids: CASSEPGAFYEQYF. The CDR3, as DNA: TGTGCCAGCAGCGAACCGGGAGCCTTCTACGAGCAGTACTTC.

This clonotype came up many times. The CDR3 bases are TGTGCCAGCAGCTTAACCTCTGGCGACGAAAAACTGTTTTTT. Its translation: CASSLTSGDEKLFF. V and J are TRBV7-9 and TRBJ1-4; D is unresolved. The germline V gene encodes CDR1 SEHNR and CDR2 FQNEAQ (reference sequence). The CDR3 covers 14 residues. The V and J ends lost 2 bases and 8 bases respectively, with 12 bases between them.

In this sample, this clonotype turned up many times. The chain uses TRBV28 and TRBJ1-3; D may be TRBD1 (5 bases). Deletions cut 7 bases from V and 0 bases from J, with 16 bases between. This CDR3 is built from 16 residues. Germline V gives CDR1 MDHEN, CDR2 SYDVKM. DNA of the CDR3: TGTGCCAGCATTGATGGGGGAGCGATCTCTGGAAACACCATATATTTT. As protein: CASIDGGAISGNTIYF.

The chain has TRBV5-5 and TRBJ1-1, with 10 bases that match TRBD1. Germline V gene lookup returns CDR1 SGHKS and CDR2 YYEKEE (reference sequence). V dropped 6 bases and J dropped 1; count of bases not matched to a gene: 12. The CDR3 runs 17 residues. The DNA of the CDR3 is TGTGCCAGCACAAGGCGACAGGGGGCAAGTGGGAACACTGAAGCTTTCTTT. Protein sequence: CASTRRQGASGNTEAFF.

This clonotype was seen at least ten times. The rearrangement links TRBV18 to TRBJ1-1; D unclear. V dropped 3 bases and J dropped 0 bases, with 20 bases sitting between them. The CDR3 is made up of 18 amino acids. Germline CDR1 and CDR2: KGHSH and LQKENI. The DNA of the CDR3 is TGTGCCAGCTCACCCCTGAGCCACGACGGCAGATTGAACACTGAAGCTTTCTTT. Protein sequence: CASSPLSHDGRLNTEAFF.

The V call is TRBV3-1, the J call TRBJ2-2; a possible D gene is TRBD1 (5 bases). Per the germline V gene, CDR1 is LGHDT and CDR2 is YNNKEL (reference sequence). The CDR3 is 15 amino acids. V lost 1 base, J lost 7 bases, and 13 bases lay in between. This CDR3 reads CASSQGQSWGGELFF. CDR3 sequence (DNA): TGTGCCAGCAGCCAAGGACAGTCCTGGGGCGGGGAGCTGTTTTTT.

This clonotype was picked up many times. The rearrangement uses TRBV6-1 and TRBJ2-5; 7 bases agree with TRBD2. CDR1 and CDR2 (germline): MNHNS, SASEGT. V trimming: 0 bases; J trimming: 5 bases; junction bases outside the gene matches: 3. The CDR3 totals 14 residues. The CDR3 region has the DNA TGTGCCAGCAGTGAAGCTGGGGGAGGGGAGACCCAGTACTTC. Encoded protein: CASSEAGGGETQYF.

There are many counts of this clonotype. The rearrangement uses TRBV2 and TRBJ1-5; no clear D gene. The CDR3 loop spans 14 amino acids. Germline loops: CDR1 SNHLY, CDR2 FYNNEI. Trimming cost V 7 bases and J 3 bases, with 13 bases left between them. The CDR3 region has the DNA TGTGCCAGCAATAGCAAGCTCTACAATCAGCCCCAGCATTTT. It translates to CASNSKLYNQPQHF.

This chain joins TRBV7-3 and TRBJ1-6, with 7 bases aligning to TRBD1. Germline assignment: CDR1 SGHTA and CDR2 FQGTGA. V lost 5 bases to trimming and J lost 7 bases; unmatched junction nucleotides: 8. This CDR3 region has 15 residues. Here the CDR3 reads CASSITGVRNSPLHF. CDR3 nucleotides: TGTGCCAGCAGCATTACAGGGGTCCGGAATTCACCCCTCCACTTT.

This clonotype occurred a few times. This rearrangement joins TRBV20-1 to TRBJ1-2; D perhaps matches TRBD1 (5 bases). The germline CDR1 and CDR2 sequences are DFQATT and SNEGSKA (reference sequence). The CDR3 totals 13 residues. V was shortened by 3 bases and J by 6 bases, with 14 bases between the two germline ends. The CDR3 spells CSARGREGHGYTF. The CDR3, as DNA: TGCAGTGCTAGGGGGCGCGAAGGTCATGGCTACACCTTC.

The V gene is TRBV15, the J gene TRBJ1-2; 7 bases are a match to TRBD1. Trimming removed 4 bases from V and 1 base from J; junction bases left unmatched: 15. This CDR3 is built from 18 residues. Germline loops: CDR1 LNHNV, CDR2 YYDKDF (reference sequence). The CDR3 DNA reads TGTGCCACCAGCACCGACAGGGTCGGGTCCTTGCGTAACTATGGCTACACCTTC. Amino acids: CATSTDRVGSLRNYGYTF.

This clonotype was observed many times. The rearrangement links TRBV4-2 to TRBJ2-2; 9 nucleotides line up with TRBD1. V gave up 4 bases and J gave up 3 bases; unmatched junction bases: 3. The length of the CDR3 is 15 residues. CDR1 and CDR2 from the germline V gene are LGHNA and YNFKEQ. The CDR3 nucleotides read TGTGCCAGCAGCCGGGGACAGGGCGACACCGGGGAGCTGTTTTTT. It encodes CASSRGQGDTGELFF.

This clonotype was observed once. V is TRBV30 and J is TRBJ2-1; D perhaps matches TRBD1 (6 bases). The V gene lost 2 bases and the J gene lost 10 bases, with 21 bases spanning the gap. The CDR3 has 15 amino acids. Germline V gene data show CDR1 as GTSNPN and CDR2 as SVGIG (reference sequence). The CDR3 here is CAWSFTGTFRREQFF. The CDR3 bases are TGTGCCTGGAGTTTTACAGGGACGTTTCGACGAGAGCAGTTCTTC.

This clonotype was found a few times. The chain couples TRBV7-9 to TRBJ2-7; D remains unclear. The V end was cut by 4 bases, the J end by 3 bases, with 10 bases between. Germline V CDR1 and CDR2: SEHNR, FQNEAQ (reference sequence). This CDR3 comprises 13 residues. The CDR3 loop reads CASSSPSGYEQYF. DNA for the CDR3: TGTGCCAGCAGCTCCCCGTCAGGCTACGAGCAGTACTTC.

This clonotype was detected many times. This rearrangement joins TRBV7-2 to TRBJ2-3; 13 positions match TRBD2. V lost 5 bases to trimming and J lost 8 bases; unmatched junction nucleotides: 7. The CDR3 totals 15 residues. CDR1 is SGHTA, CDR2 FQGNSA, per germline. The CDR3 sequence: CASSPTSGGAGTQYF. CDR3 nucleotide sequence: TGTGCCAGCAGCCCCACTAGCGGGGGGGCTGGTACGCAGTATTTT.

This clonotype was counted at least ten times. The CDR3 sequence is CASSEGSSFKWPQHF. As DNA, the CDR3 is TGTGCCAGCAGCGAGGGTAGTTCCTTTAAATGGCCCCAGCATTTT. The gene calls are TRBV2 and TRBJ1-5; D unresolved. The CDR3 contains 15 residues. Germline loops: CDR1 SNHLY, CDR2 FYNNEI. V lost 6 bases, J lost 9 bases, and 21 bases lay in between.

This clonotype showed up just once. The V call is TRBV28, the J call TRBJ1-3; 8 nucleotides line up with TRBD1. The CDR3 extends over 15 amino acids. The germline CDR1 and CDR2 sequences are MDHEN and SYDVKM. After removal of 5 bases from V and 2 bases from J, the junction contained 5 bases not matched to a gene. This chain's CDR3 is CASSPGQETGNTIYF. CDR3 nucleotide sequence: TGTGCCAGCAGTCCGGGACAGGAAACTGGAAACACCATATATTTT.

This clonotype showed up many times. The chain recombines TRBV10-3 with TRBJ1-3; D uncertain. V gave up 2 bases and J gave up 4 bases, with 9 bases separating them. The CDR3 has 14 residues. CDR1 ENHRY and CDR2 SYGVKD come from the germline V gene. As DNA, the CDR3 is TGTGCCATCAGTGAGGGCTCGTTCGGAAACACCATATATTTT. Its protein product is CAISEGSFGNTIYF.

This clonotype has a handful of counts. The J gene is TRBJ2-6, the V gene TRBV2, with 7 bases lining up with TRBD2. The V and J ends lost 6 bases and 0 bases, in that order; junction bases with no gene match: 5. The CDR3 totals 16 residues. Per germline, CDR1 SNHLY and CDR2 FYNNEI. The CDR3 spells CASRGGSPSGANVLTF. CDR3 DNA: TGTGCCAGCAGGGGGGGGAGCCCCTCTGGGGCCAACGTCCTGACTTTC.

The chain joins TRBV15 to TRBJ2-5; D tentatively fits TRBD1 or TRBD2 (5 bases each). Between the trimmed V and J ends, which lost 1 base and 5 bases, there was a span of 14 bases. The length of the CDR3 is 15 residues. The germline gives CDR1 LNHNV, CDR2 YYDKDF (reference sequence). The CDR3 nucleotides read TGTGCCACCAGCAGAGGAAGGGAAGGGGAGGAGACCCAGTACTTC. It codes for CATSRGREGEETQYF.

This sequence joins TRBV5-4 and TRBJ2-5; D may be TRBD2 (6 bases). The CDR3 totals 15 residues. Trimming removed 4 bases from V and 3 bases from J, with 16 bases in between. Germline CDR1 reads SGHNT; CDR2 reads YYREEE (reference sequence). Here the CDR3 reads CASSPGAKREETQYF. The CDR3 DNA reads TGTGCCAGCAGCCCCGGCGCCAAGCGGGAAGAGACCCAGTACTTC.